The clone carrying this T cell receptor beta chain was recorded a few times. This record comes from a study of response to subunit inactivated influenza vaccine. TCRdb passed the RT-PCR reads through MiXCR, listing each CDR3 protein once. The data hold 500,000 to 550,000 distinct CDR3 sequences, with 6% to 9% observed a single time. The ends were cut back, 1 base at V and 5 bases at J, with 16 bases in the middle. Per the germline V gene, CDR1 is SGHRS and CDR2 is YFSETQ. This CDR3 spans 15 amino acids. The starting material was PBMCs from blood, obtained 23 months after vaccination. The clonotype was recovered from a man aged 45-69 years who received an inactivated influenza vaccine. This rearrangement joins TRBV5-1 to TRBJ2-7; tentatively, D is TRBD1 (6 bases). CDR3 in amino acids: CASSLTGRGRNEQYF. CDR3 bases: TGCGCCAGCAGCTTGACTGGCAGGGGAAGGAACGAGCAGTACTTC.